The present TCR beta chain was sequenced within a study of blood T cell repertoires in COVID-19. The wider study: Whether acute or convalescent, the COVID-19 samples came from the United States, Italy and Spain. Sources were T cells, B-cell-depleted T cells, or PBMCs; the material itself was cDNA or gDNA.

As originally analysed: Counts of nucleated cells, estimated from reference gene primer amplification, were obtained. The protocol was immunoSEQ multiplex PCR, while the TCRdb copy is restricted to in-frame clones and leaves out a portion. The DNA gave D and trimming, while V, J and clone size come from that table. The data show tens of thousands of clones, more than 85% seen once. Germline V gene lookup returns CDR1 SEHNR and CDR2 FQNEAQ (reference sequence). The V end lost 2 bases, the J end lost 10 bases, and 15 bases lay between the germline ends. The CDR3 totals 15 residues. The sequence derives from a man between 65 and 80 years old with active or convalescent COVID-19. The sequencing sample was made of peripheral blood. This chain joins TRBV7-9 and TRBJ1-6; D ambiguous. The CDR3 here is CASSLLGPWESPLHF. For the CDR3, the DNA is TGTGCCAGCAGCTTACTGGGCCCCTGGGAGTCACCCCTCCACTTT.